This paragraph reports one T cell receptor (beta chain). Measured with immunoSEQ multiplex PCR; TCRdb has only the in-frame clones, and not every one. The sample holds roughly 100,000 clones, approximately 90% seen once. The sample is drawn from a study of control samples from healthy donors and cancer patients. The germline CDR1 and CDR2 sequences are WSHSY and SAAADI. Trimming took 6 bases from V and 3 from J; bases not matched to a gene: 12. There are 16 residues in the CDR3. The chain recombines TRBV10-2 with TRBJ2-5; TRBD1 matches at 8 bases. The specimen was PBMCs. The receptor was isolated from a man aged 55 to 69 with lung cancer. The CDR3 reads CASSSTQGAHEETQYF. CDR3 coding DNA: TGCGCCAGCAGCTCCACCCAGGGGGCCCACGAAGAGACCCAGTACTTC.